The clone carrying this T cell receptor beta chain was seen a single time. What it binds is not known. Being one base from a much bigger clone, this may be a read error. The CDR3 carries no conserved terminal phenylalanine or tryptophan, so it likely arises from a read error. Trimming took 5 bases from V and 7 from J, leaving 11 bases between them. There are 12 residues in the CDR3. Per germline, CDR1 SGHVS and CDR2 FQNEAQ. The data belong to a study of tumor-infiltrating lymphocytes in primary liver carcinoma. Across the study: The cohort consisted of patients whose primary liver carcinoma was surgically resected. Patients were both men and women, whose ages ran from 30 to 69 years. Broader study findings: Tumor region pairs showed greater overlap than either tumor-adjacent or tumor-blood pairs did. The study found a significantly higher top-250-clone fraction in tumors than in blood (p = 0.039).

The blood RNA (from unsorted whole blood) was obtained, and germline DNA was also extracted. Reverse transcription of roughly 480 ng total RNA with a constant-region primer produced TCR beta cDNA. Sequencing libraries for TCR beta derived from three nested multiplex PCR rounds that used slightly modified ARM-PCR. In the first two PCR rounds, TRBV1-TRBV30 forward primers were paired with a C-beta reverse primer, and each round lasted approximately 10 cycles. TCRdb reanalysed the multiplex PCR reads using MiXCR and keeps one entry per CDR3 protein. The data hold hundreds of thousands of distinct CDR3 sequences, with 45% to 70% observed a single time.

The specimen sequenced was peripheral blood. The genes are TRBV7-8 and TRBJ2-5, with no clear D. The receptor comes from a woman aged 25 to 39 with primary liver carcinoma and hepatitis B virus infection. DNA for the CDR3: TGTGCCAGCAGCCACACCACGGGGACCCAGTACTCC. Its protein product is CASSHTTGTQYS.